This entry describes one T cell receptor (beta chain). Its target antigen remains unknown. No base quality values were provided; no much bigger clone lies one nucleotide off. This sample was taken from a study of T cells in Graves' hyperthyroidism and ophthalmopathy (dated by TCRdb to the late 2010s). For context, the study as a whole: Peripheral blood was sampled at the time of initial diagnosis, prior to any treatment. TCR Vbeta CDR3 sequencing of approximately 140 peripheral blood samples (around 45 ophthalmopathy, 75 or so hyperthyroidism and about 17 progressor patients) is reported in the paper. For training and testing, the 95 to 100 patients in the discovery cohort were randomly divided in a 7:3 ratio. Prospective prediction of ophthalmopathy was tested in an independent validation cohort consisting of under 20 hyperthyroidism patients and some 17 patients who later progressed to ophthalmopathy. TCR V-J signatures able to tell the groups apart were searched for in a discovery cohort of 90 to 100 patients, of whom about 40 had Graves' ophthalmopathy and under 65 had stable Graves' hyperthyroidism. In addition, the study compared T-cell repertoires in thyroid tissue and in blood from about 6 Graves' hyperthyroidism patients. Following sampling, methimazole starting at 30 mg daily was given to hyperthyroidism patients, and high-dose intravenous methylprednisolone was given to ophthalmopathy patients.

Summary of the overall study and its limitations: Most expanded thyroid clonotypes (frequency above 0.001) were also detected in blood, a finding suggesting that blood repertoires may reflect thyroid immune responses. In validation, progression to ophthalmopathy was predicted by the model with roughly 71% sensitivity and roughly 76% specificity, a median of around 6.5 months before onset. Sample size was not statistically predetermined, and investigators were not blinded to group allocation. A model built on a 13 V-J signature distinguished ophthalmopathy from stable hyperthyroidism, reaching 85% to 90% sensitivity and under 84% specificity in cross-validation and 80%/75% in testing.

Ophthalmopathy patients had moderately to severely active disease, with a Clinical Activity Score of 3 or more, a NOSPECS grade of 4 or more, and a disease duration of less than 3 months. Patients with uncontrolled infections, other autoimmune diseases, pregnancy or lactation were excluded. Diagnoses were based on clinical symptoms, serum thyroxine and TRAb, thyroid ultrasound and orbital computed tomography. Ficoll-Paque density gradient centrifugation was used to isolate PBMCs from 9.5 to 10 ml of fresh peripheral blood. Total RNA was extracted using Trizol reagent, and RNA quality was assessed on an Agilent 2100 Bioanalyzer. CDR1 and CDR2 (LGHDT, YNNKEL) derive from the germline V gene (reference sequence). The germline V end is reduced by 4 bases and the J end by 3 bases; junction bases left unmatched: 6. The CDR3 numbers 16 residues from cysteine through phenylalanine. Only the CDR3 part of the read is kept: 48 bases, read in frame from the first base.

Amplification of TCR beta CDR3 regions was carried out from RNA transcripts. The first round of RT-PCR for the TCR CDR3 was performed with the HTBI primer set and the Qiagen OneStep RT-PCR kit. Libraries were constructed in a second round of multiplex PCR, after which size selection and purification were performed. Libraries were sequenced paired-end with 100 bp reads on an Illumina HiSeq2000. In the paper's pipeline: SOAPnuke was used to process the raw data, removing reads that contained adapters or uncalled bases, had a mean Phred below 15, or lacked an exact match to the constant primer or identifier. COPE v1.2.5 was used to merge high-quality paired reads, and clonotypes were defined as unique nucleotide sequences. MiTCR v1.1 was used to align clonotypes to the IMGT TRBV, TRBD and TRBJ reference segments. Analysis was restricted to V-J combinations with a frequency above 0.0001, which covered 99% to 99.2% of repertoires. The TCS score was defined as the ratio of F50 (clonal expansion) to E x V (chaos), calculated using BLOSUM62-based TCRdist between CDR3 peptides within each V-J. Welch's t-statistics and random forest reduced just over 500 V-J features to around 14, which were used in a naive Bayes classifier (R e1071). TCRdb handled the public reads itself, with Q25 trimming in fastp and clone calling in MiXCR, and kept productive beta chains. One record per CDR3 amino acid sequence lists the most common genes and DNA. The V and J calls shown here were made by TCRdb, not taken from the authors' results. Recorded for this sample are about 640,000 distinct CDR3 sequences; around 21% of them occurred a single time. 34% of the sample comes from the top ten.

This clonotype originated in a man aged 25-40 years with Graves' ophthalmopathy. Sequencing was carried out using blood. The sequence joins TRBV3-1 to TRBJ2-7; a stretch of 13 junction bases matches TRBD2. Here is the DNA: TGTGCCAGCAGCCTAGGGACTAGCGGGATCCTCTACGAGCAGTACTTC. This is translated as CASSLGTSGILYEQYF.